Shown below are 8 T cell receptor beta chains from a single sample sequenced in a study of T cells in women clearing cervical HPV infection. The repertoire was sequenced with immunoSEQ multiplex PCR; TCRdb's copy has only in-frame clones and lacks some. Here the sample table reports around 22,000 clones. Sequences were obtained from blood buffy coat. The source is a woman aged 18 to 75 with a cervical HPV16 infection that either progressed to CIN3+ or cleared (not recorded which).

As regards this clone: Coverage ceases 3 residues before the CDR3 finishes, and the germline J gene fills in the end. The rearrangement uses TRBV5-1 and TRBJ1-1; TRBD1 matches 8 bases. The V and J ends lost 1 base and 4 bases, in that order; junction bases with no gene match: 6. This CDR3 has 15 amino acids. CDR1 and CDR2 (germline): SGHRS, YFSETQ. The CDR3 loop reads CASSLPSTGGTEAFF. The DNA read from the CDR3 is TGCGCCAGCAGCTTGCCATCCACAGGGGGCACTGAA.

Partial CDR3 DNA: TGCGCCAGCAGCCGGACAGGGTTTATCTACGAG. Translated: CASSRTGFIYE. The whole CDR3 region reads CASSRTGFIYEQYF. The chain joins TRBV5-1 to TRBJ2-7; the match to TRBD1 covers 8 bases. The read gets to within 3 residues of the CDR3 end, and the germline J gene fills in the rest. J lost 3 bases, V lost 4 bases, and 6 bases had no gene match. CDR1 and CDR2 from the germline V gene are SGHRS and YFSETQ. CDR3 length: 14 residues.

Notes on this clone: The read ends 3 residues shy of where the CDR3 ends; the end is completed using the germline J gene. This chain joins TRBV29-1 and TRBJ1-1; TRBD1 might be the D (5 bases). Germline CDR1 is SQVTM and CDR2 is ANQGSEA. V was shortened by 6 bases and J by 6 bases, with 11 bases between the two germline ends. The CDR3 spans 11 residues. The part of the CDR3 DNA that was read is TGCAGCGTCGGTGGGGCGGCTGAA. Its translation: CSVGGAAE. From start to end, the CDR3 is CSVGGAAEAFF.

In terms of frequency, this clone is medium-sized (0.01 to 0.1%). The sequence runs out 3 residues before the end of the CDR3; the remainder is reconstructed from the germline J gene. V usage is TRBV5-1 and J usage is TRBJ2-2; TRBD2 might be the D (6 bases). Trimming removed 0 bases at V and 0 bases at J, with 9 bases between. CDR3 size: 16 residues. The V gene's germline CDR1 is SGHRS and CDR2 YFSETQ. The CDR3 bases that were read are TGCGCCAGCAGCTTGGAGGTAGCGGCGAACACCGGGGAG. Its translation: CASSLEVAANTGE. The complete CDR3 sequence is CASSLEVAANTGELFF. The full variable domain, with the rest looked up from reference TRBV5-1 and TRBJ2-2, is KAGVTQTPRYLIKTRGQQVTLSCSPISGHRSVSWYQQTPGQGLQFLFEYFSETQRNKGNFPGRFSGRQFSNSRSEMNVSTLELGDSALYLCASSLEVAANTGELFFGEGSRLTVL.

On this clone: The CDR3 extends 3 residues past the end of the read, so its final part is completed from the germline J gene. V is TRBV30 and J is TRBJ1-4, with D unclear. Germline CDR1 and CDR2: GTSNPN and SVGIG (reference sequence). The CDR3 loop spans 14 amino acids. V gave up 4 bases and J gave up 5 bases, with 14 bases separating them. CDR3 DNA, as far as it was read: TGTGCCTGGACCAAAAGACTGATGAATGAAAAA. This codes for CAWTKRLMNEK. The whole CDR3 region reads CAWTKRLMNEKLFF.

The covered CDR3 bases are TGCAGTGCTAGACGACTAGCGGGGGGCACATTAAGCTCCTACAATGAG. It codes for CSARRLAGGTLSSYNE. The entire CDR3 sequence reads CSARRLAGGTLSSYNEQFF. The chain uses TRBV20-1 and TRBJ2-1, with 13 bases identical to TRBD2. With the read ending 3 residues before the CDR3 end, the germline J gene is used to fill in that end. The CDR3 spans 19 residues. In germline, CDR1 is DFQATT, CDR2 SNEGSKA (reference sequence). J was trimmed by 0 bases and V by 2 bases; bases with no gene match: 10.

In regard to this clone: The CDR3 end lies 3 residues beyond the end of the read and is filled in from the germline J gene. This chain links TRBV7-2 with TRBJ1-2; 9 bases agree with TRBD1. Germline CDR1 SGHTA, CDR2 FQGNSA. This CDR3 has 15 residues. The CDR3 loop is CASSLVGQGYYDYTF. CDR3 bases read: TGTGCCAGCAGCTTAGTAGGACAGGGGTATTACGAC.

Of note for this clone: The read comes to an end 3 residues before the CDR3 does, leaving the germline J gene to fill in the end. The chain recombines TRBV19 with TRBJ1-2; D may be TRBD1 (5 bases). CDR1 and CDR2 from the germline V gene are LNHDA and SQIVND (reference sequence). The CDR3 runs to 13 residues. The sequenced CDR3 bases are TGTGCCAGTAGTATCTACGAGGGGAGGGAC. Amino acid sequence: CASSIYEGRD. The whole CDR3 is CASSIYEGRDYTF.